These 30 T cell receptor beta chains were all obtained from the same sample, sequenced in a study of CD8 T cells in ankylosing spondylitis. TCRdb called the 5' RACE reads again in MiXCR, with one record for every CDR3 protein. The sample lists hundreds of thousands of distinct CDR3 sequences; roughly a tenth were seen once. Sequencing was done on a sample of blood, either unsorted or a sorted T cell fraction (not recorded which). Every receptor here comes from a male donor with ankylosing spondylitis or in good health (not recorded which).

The sample holds many counts of this clonotype. The chain employs TRBV18 and TRBJ2-7; D is possibly TRBD1 or TRBD2 (5 bases each). Germline V gene sequence: CDR1 KGHSH, CDR2 LQKENI. The ends were cut back, 3 bases at V and 0 bases at J, with 12 bases in the middle. CDR3 size: 15 residues. In nucleotides, the CDR3 is TGTGCCAGCTCACCGGGGGACGGATACTCCTACGAGCAGTACTTC. Translating it yields CASSPGDGYSYEQYF.

This clonotype was seen a single time. The V call is TRBV6-5, the J call TRBJ2-3; D remains ambiguous. Germline assignment: CDR1 MNHEY and CDR2 SVGAGI. Trimming cost V 2 bases and J 4 bases, with 10 bases left between them. The CDR3 loop spans 14 amino acids. This CDR3 reads CASSYLRTPDTQYF. The CDR3 DNA reads as TGTGCCAGCAGTTACCTGAGGACCCCAGATACGCAGTATTTT.

This clonotype is labeled medium-sized. The chain links TRBV28 to TRBJ1-6; D is perhaps TRBD1 (6 bases). Trimming took off 2 bases at V and 7 bases at J, with 12 bases between the two ends. Looked up from germline, CDR1 is MDHEN and CDR2 is SYDVKM. CDR3 length: 15 residues. Here the CDR3 reads CASSLRGARNSPLHF. In nucleotides, the CDR3 is TGTGCCAGCAGTTTACGGGGGGCGCGAAATTCACCCCTCCACTTT.

With regard to this clonotype: It may be a read error: a sequence one base away is much more abundant. The chain is built from TRBV7-2 and TRBJ2-1; D may be TRBD2 (5 bases). The CDR3 is made up of 16 amino acids. From germline, CDR1 is SGHTA and CDR2 FQGNSA. The CDR3 loop is CASILYAGISYNEQFF. The CDR3 DNA reads TGTGCCAGCATCTTATATGCCGGGATCTCCTACAATGAGCAGTTCTTC.

This clonotype was counted ten times or more. V usage is TRBV5-1 and J usage is TRBJ2-4; TRBD1 is a possible D gene (5 bases). Trimming pared 4 bases from V and 4 bases from J, leaving 18 bases between. The CDR3 loop spans 16 amino acids. In germline, CDR1 is SGHRS, CDR2 YFSETQ. CDR3 residues: CASSIDSFEAKNIQYF. DNA for the CDR3: TGCGCCAGCAGCATCGACAGCTTCGAAGCAAAAAACATTCAGTACTTC. Supplemented by reference TRBV5-1 and TRBJ2-4, the full variable domain reads KAGVTQTPRYLIKTRGQQVTLSCSPISGHRSVSWYQQTPGQGLQFLFEYFSETQRNKGNFPGRFSGRQFSNSRSEMNVSTLELGDSALYLCASSIDSFEAKNIQYFGAGTRLSVL.

This clonotype was seen only a few times. The chain uses TRBV27 and TRBJ2-7; a weak D match, TRBD2 (5 bases). The germline V and J ends were trimmed by 5 bases and 3 bases, with 14 bases remaining between them. The germline V gene encodes CDR1 MNHEY and CDR2 SMNVEV (reference sequence). The CDR3 has 14 amino acids. The chain's CDR3 is CASSIRGRSYEQYF. The CDR3 nucleotides read TGTGCCAGCAGTATCAGAGGGAGAAGCTACGAGCAGTACTTC.

This clonotype was counted ten times or more. V usage is TRBV7-9 and J usage is TRBJ2-3, with D perhaps TRBD1 or TRBD2 (5 bases each). This CDR3 is built from 14 residues. Per germline, CDR1 SEHNR and CDR2 FQNEAQ (reference sequence). V was shortened by 0 bases and J by 4 bases, with 8 bases between the two germline ends. This CDR3 is CASSLARGADTQYF. The DNA for the CDR3 is TGTGCCAGCAGCTTAGCCCGGGGCGCAGATACGCAGTATTTT.

V is TRBV5-1 and J is TRBJ2-5; D not resolved. The CDR3 has 15 residues. Germline V lookup: CDR1 SGHRS, CDR2 YFSETQ. Between the trimmed V and J ends, which lost 1 base and 2 bases, there was a span of 12 bases. The CDR3 coding sequence is TGCGCCAGCAGCTTGAATCTTCTACTACAAGAGACCCAGTACTTC. It yields the protein CASSLNLLLQETQYF.

This chain joins TRBV7-8 and TRBJ2-1; TRBD1 or TRBD2 may be the D gene (6 bases each). CDR3 length equals 13 residues. The V end lost 1 base, the J end lost 8 bases, and 9 bases lay between the germline ends. The germline V gene encodes CDR1 SGHVS and CDR2 FQNEAQ. CDR3 in DNA: TGTGCCAGCAGCTTAGTGGGGGGCTATGAGCAGTTCTTC. Translating it yields CASSLVGGYEQFF.

This chain connects TRBV6-5 to TRBJ1-2, with 8 bases identical to TRBD1. Germline-derived CDR1 and CDR2 are MNHEY and SVGAGI. The CDR3 totals 17 residues. V lost 4 bases to trimming and J lost 8 bases; unmatched junction nucleotides: 18. CDR3 protein: CASSFRFHPGTGGGYTF. The CDR3 nucleotides are TGTGCCAGCAGTTTCCGGTTCCATCCAGGGACAGGCGGCGGCTACACCTTC.

The rearrangement links TRBV11-1 to TRBJ1-2; unclear D gene. The V gene lost 0 bases and the J gene lost 3 bases, with 5 bases spanning the gap. The germline V gene has CDR1 SGHAT and CDR2 FQDESV (reference sequence). The CDR3 spans 13 residues. The CDR3 nucleotides are TGTGCCAGCAGCTTAGCCAGTGACTATGGCTACACCTTC. Residues: CASSLASDYGYTF.

This clonotype was seen ten or more times. This chain uses TRBV20-1 with TRBJ1-1; 7 positions agree with TRBD1. Losses at the gene ends were 2 bases for V and 4 bases for J; bases not matched to a gene: 13. CDR3 length equals 16 residues. Germline CDR1 and CDR2: DFQATT and SNEGSKA (reference sequence). The CDR3 loop is CSARPTGSGVSTEAFF. CDR3 nucleotides: TGCAGTGCTAGACCGACAGGGTCAGGAGTGAGCACTGAAGCTTTCTTT.

The chain is built from TRBV6-1 and TRBJ2-5, with TRBD1 identical over 7 bases. J gave up 2 bases and V 9 bases, and 6 bases lay outside the gene matches. Germline V gives CDR1 MNHNS, CDR2 SASEGT. The CDR3 runs 13 residues. CDR3 bases: TGTGCCAGGACAGGACAGGATCAAGAGACCCAGTACTTC. Encoded protein: CARTGQDQETQYF.

The rearrangement links TRBV7-8 to TRBJ2-4; 8 bases line up with TRBD1. The CDR3 spans 14 residues. V dropped 5 bases and J dropped 7; count of bases not matched to a gene: 7. CDR1 is SGHVS and CDR2 is FQNEAQ in the germline V gene. The CDR3 DNA sequence: TGTGCCAGCAGCCCTCAGGGGGCCCGGAACATTCAGTACTTC. Amino acids: CASSPQGARNIQYF.

J is TRBJ1-2 and V is TRBV5-1, with TRBD1 identical over 10 bases. The CDR3 is 17 amino acids. After removal of 2 bases from V and 2 bases from J, the junction contained 9 bases not matched to a gene. Germline-derived CDR1 and CDR2 are SGHRS and YFSETQ. The CDR3 sequence: CASSLSPGQGKNYGYTF. Here the CDR3 DNA reads TGCGCCAGCAGCTTATCCCCGGGACAGGGGAAGAACTATGGCTACACCTTC.

This clonotype has just a few counts. The chain recombines TRBV19 with TRBJ2-5; TRBD1 is a possible D gene (5 bases). The ends were cut back, 5 bases at V and 2 bases at J, with 15 bases in the middle. CDR3 length: 15 amino acids. Germline V gives CDR1 LNHDA, CDR2 SQIVND (reference sequence). CDR3 protein: CASSSQGLGQETQYF. The CDR3 region has the DNA TGTGCCAGTAGTTCTCAGGGCTTGGGGCAAGAGACCCAGTACTTC.

This clonotype was detected ten times or more. This chain connects TRBV20-1 to TRBJ2-3; the D gene is possibly TRBD2 (7 bases). The CDR3 spans 14 residues. CDR1 DFQATT and CDR2 SNEGSKA come from the germline V gene (reference sequence). The ends were cut back, 1 base at V and 0 bases at J, with 8 bases in the middle. The CDR3 nucleotides read TGCAGTGCTAGAGCGGGGGGCAGCACAGATACGCAGTATTTT. The encoded protein is CSARAGGSTDTQYF.

The table lists this clonotype with many counts. The V call is TRBV7-2, the J call TRBJ2-2; D unresolved. The CDR3 totals 15 residues. The V gene lost 2 bases and the J gene lost 5 bases, with 12 bases spanning the gap. CDR1 and CDR2 (germline): SGHTA, FQGNSA. CDR3 coding DNA: TGTGCCAGCAGCTTAACCGGATCCTCGACCGGGGAGCTGTTTTTT. Residues: CASSLTGSSTGELFF.

V usage is TRBV7-2 and J usage is TRBJ1-4; D is possibly TRBD1 (6 bases). Germline loops: CDR1 SGHTA, CDR2 FQGNSA. This CDR3 has 14 residues. V was cut by 5 bases and J by 5 bases, with 12 bases left in between. CDR3 in amino acids: CASSHRVENEKLFF. The CDR3 DNA sequence: TGTGCCAGCAGCCACAGGGTAGAAAATGAAAAACTGTTTTTT.

This chain connects TRBV7-3 to TRBJ2-4, with 8 positions matching TRBD2. Germline assignment: CDR1 SGHTA and CDR2 FQGTGA. CDR3 length: 16 residues. V lost 0 bases and J lost 7; bases outside the gene matches: 8. The CDR3 protein is CASSLTGRGGRNIQYF. The DNA of the CDR3 is TGTGCCAGCAGCTTAACGGGTCGGGGGGGCCGGAACATTCAGTACTTC.

The genes are TRBV18 and TRBJ2-7; 9 bases align to TRBD1. The CDR3 is 15 amino acids. The germline gives CDR1 KGHSH, CDR2 LQKENI. V trimming: 3 bases; J trimming: 2 bases; junction bases outside the gene matches: 5. CDR3 DNA sequence: TGTGCCAGCTCACCTCGGACAGGGGTAGCCTACGAGCAGTACTTC. Translated: CASSPRTGVAYEQYF.

This clonotype has more than one count but fewer than ten. The CDR3 here is CASTSEGGLPQHF. CDR3 bases: TGTGCCAGCACCTCAGAGGGGGGACTGCCCCAGCATTTT. The chain couples TRBV7-9 to TRBJ1-5; tentatively, D is TRBD1 (6 bases). Germline CDR1 reads SEHNR; CDR2 reads FQNEAQ (reference sequence). Trimming cost V 7 bases and J 9 bases, with 16 bases left between them. The CDR3 extends over 13 amino acids.

This clonotype was found many times. The chain carries TRBV18 and TRBJ2-7, with unresolved D. Germline V CDR1 and CDR2: KGHSH, LQKENI. The CDR3 totals 12 residues. V dropped 1 base and J dropped 2 bases, with 3 bases sitting between them. The CDR3 here is CASSPQAYEQYF. The CDR3 nucleotides are TGTGCCAGCTCACCACAGGCCTACGAGCAGTACTTC.

This clonotype showed up many times. The chain carries TRBV14 and TRBJ2-1; D not certain. V was clipped by 1 base and J by 5 bases, with 6 bases between them. The CDR3 consists of 13 residues. The germline CDR1 and CDR2 sequences are SGHDN and FVKESK. CDR3 in amino acids: CASSQGRHNEQFF. CDR3 bases: TGTGCCAGCAGCCAAGGCAGGCACAATGAGCAGTTCTTC.

The chain has TRBV7-2 and TRBJ2-5, with D possibly being TRBD1 or TRBD2 (6 bases each). Germline V gives CDR1 SGHTA, CDR2 FQGNSA. Trimming removed 6 bases at V and 5 bases at J, with 13 bases between. The CDR3 extends over 13 amino acids. The CDR3 protein is CASSRGGLETQYF. CDR3 DNA sequence: TGTGCCAGCAGTCGAGGGGGGTTGGAGACCCAGTACTTC.

This chain connects TRBV20-1 to TRBJ1-4, with D perhaps TRBD1 (6 bases). Looked up from germline, CDR1 is DFQATT and CDR2 is SNEGSKA (reference sequence). CDR3 length: 14 amino acids. The V end was cut by 4 bases, the J end by 6 bases, with 15 bases between. The CDR3 DNA sequence: TGCAGTGCTATCCTACAGGGCCCTTATGAAAAACTGTTTTTT. Protein: CSAILQGPYEKLFF.

The rearrangement uses TRBV27 and TRBJ2-6; D is undetermined. The CDR3 length is 18 residues. V was trimmed by 0 bases and J by 2 bases, leaving 14 bases between them. Looked up from germline, CDR1 is MNHEY and CDR2 is SMNVEV (reference sequence). Here the CDR3 DNA reads TGTGCCAGCAGTTTATCGTACATGAGCTACACTGGGGCCAACGTCCTGACTTTC. This translates into CASSLSYMSYTGANVLTF. Together with reference TRBV27 and TRBJ2-6, the CDR3 gives the full variable domain: EAQVTQNPRYLITVTGKKLTVTCSQNMNHEYMSWYRQDPGLGLRQIYYSMNVEVTDKGDVPEGYKVSRKEKRNFPLILESPSPNQTSLYFCASSLSYMSYTGANVLTFGAGSRLTVL.

This clonotype has just a few counts. The CDR3, as DNA: TGTGCCGGACAACACGAAAGACAGGGATTGGGCAGCTATGGCTACACCTTC. As protein: CAGQHERQGLGSYGYTF. The chain combines TRBV28 with TRBJ1-2, with TRBD1 matching over 7 bases. The CDR3 is 17 amino acids. CDR1 is MDHEN, CDR2 SYDVKM, per germline. Trimming at V came to 11 bases and at J to 4 bases, leaving 22 bases not matched to a gene.

This clonotype has at least ten counts. V gene TRBV5-1 combines with J gene TRBJ2-2; 8 nucleotides line up with TRBD1. Trimming removed 4 bases from V and 5 bases from J; junction bases left unmatched: 10. Germline loops: CDR1 SGHRS, CDR2 YFSETQ. The CDR3 totals 16 residues. In DNA form, the CDR3 reads TGCGCCAGCAGCGTGGCAAGGACAGGGTGGACCGGGGAGCTGTTTTTT. Amino acids: CASSVARTGWTGELFF.

This chain joins TRBV11-2 and TRBJ2-1, with 8 bases that match TRBD2. CDR3 size: 16 residues. Germline V gene data show CDR1 as SGHAT and CDR2 as FQNNGV. The ends lost 4 bases at V and 1 base at J; junction bases unmatched: 6. CDR3 loop: CASSSERGSSYNEQFF. In DNA, the CDR3 is TGTGCCAGCAGCTCCGAGCGGGGGTCGTCCTACAATGAGCAGTTCTTC.